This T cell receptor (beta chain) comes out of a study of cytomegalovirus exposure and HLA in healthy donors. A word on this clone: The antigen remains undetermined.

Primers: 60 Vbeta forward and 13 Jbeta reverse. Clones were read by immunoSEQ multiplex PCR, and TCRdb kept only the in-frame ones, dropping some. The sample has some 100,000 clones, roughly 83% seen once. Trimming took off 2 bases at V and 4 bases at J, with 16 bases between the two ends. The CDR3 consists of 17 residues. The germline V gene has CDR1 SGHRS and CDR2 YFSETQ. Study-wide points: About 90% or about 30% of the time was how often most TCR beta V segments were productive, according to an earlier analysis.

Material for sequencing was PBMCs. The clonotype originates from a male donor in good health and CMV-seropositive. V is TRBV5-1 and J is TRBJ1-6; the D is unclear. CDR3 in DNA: TGCGCCAGCAGCTTAGAGGGCCGAGGGAGTTATAATTCACCCCTCCACTTT. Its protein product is CASSLEGRGSYNSPLHF.